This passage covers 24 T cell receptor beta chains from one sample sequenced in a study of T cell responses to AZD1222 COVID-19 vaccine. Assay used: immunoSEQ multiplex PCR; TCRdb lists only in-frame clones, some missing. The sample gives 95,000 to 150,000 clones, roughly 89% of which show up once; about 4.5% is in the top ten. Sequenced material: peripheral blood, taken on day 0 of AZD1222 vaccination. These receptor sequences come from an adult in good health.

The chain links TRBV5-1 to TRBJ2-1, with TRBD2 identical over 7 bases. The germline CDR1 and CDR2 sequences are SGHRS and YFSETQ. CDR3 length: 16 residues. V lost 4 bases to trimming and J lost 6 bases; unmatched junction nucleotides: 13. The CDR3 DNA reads TGCGCCAGCAGCCCCGGGTTACAGACGGGGGGCAATGAGCAGTTCTTC. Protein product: CASSPGLQTGGNEQFF.

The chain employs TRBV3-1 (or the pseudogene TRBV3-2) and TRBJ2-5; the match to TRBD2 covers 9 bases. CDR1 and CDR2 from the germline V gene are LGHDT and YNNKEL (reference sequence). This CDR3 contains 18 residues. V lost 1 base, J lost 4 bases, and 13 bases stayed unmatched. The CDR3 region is CASSQAAIQAGGRETQYF. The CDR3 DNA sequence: TGTGCCAGCAGCCAAGCGGCAATACAAGCGGGGGGCAGAGAGACCCAGTACTTC.

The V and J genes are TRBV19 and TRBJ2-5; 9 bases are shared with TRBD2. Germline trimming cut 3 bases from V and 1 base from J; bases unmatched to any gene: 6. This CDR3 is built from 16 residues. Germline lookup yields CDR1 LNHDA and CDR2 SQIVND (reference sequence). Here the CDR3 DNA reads TGTGCCAGTAGTATGGGGGGCGGGGGGGCCCAAGAGACCCAGTACTTC. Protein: CASSMGGGGAQETQYF.

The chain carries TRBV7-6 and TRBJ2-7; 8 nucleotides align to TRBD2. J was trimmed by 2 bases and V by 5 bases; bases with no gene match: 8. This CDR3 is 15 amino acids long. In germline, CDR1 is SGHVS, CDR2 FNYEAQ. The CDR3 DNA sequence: TGTGCCAGCAGCCCGCTAGCGGGTTTTGCCTACGAGCAGTACTTC. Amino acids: CASSPLAGFAYEQYF.

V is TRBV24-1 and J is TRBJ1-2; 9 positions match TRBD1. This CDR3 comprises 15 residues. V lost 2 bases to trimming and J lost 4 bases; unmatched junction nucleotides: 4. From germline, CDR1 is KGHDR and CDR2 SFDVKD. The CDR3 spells CATSDYGTGSYGYTF. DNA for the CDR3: TGTGCCACCAGTGATTATGGGACAGGGAGCTATGGCTACACCTTC.

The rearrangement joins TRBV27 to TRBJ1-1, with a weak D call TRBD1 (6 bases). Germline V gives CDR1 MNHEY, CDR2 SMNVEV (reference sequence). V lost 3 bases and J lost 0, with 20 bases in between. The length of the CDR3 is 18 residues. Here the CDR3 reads CASSFFRDRTLMNTEAFF. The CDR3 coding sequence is TGTGCCAGCAGTTTTTTTCGAGACAGGACCTTAATGAACACTGAAGCTTTCTTT.

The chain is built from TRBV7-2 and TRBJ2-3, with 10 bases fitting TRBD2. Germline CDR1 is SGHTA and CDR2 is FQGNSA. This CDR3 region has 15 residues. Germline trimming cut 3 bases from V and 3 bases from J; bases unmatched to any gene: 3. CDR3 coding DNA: TGTGCCAGCAGCTTTGTACTAGCGGGAACAGATACGCAGTATTTT. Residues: CASSFVLAGTDTQYF.

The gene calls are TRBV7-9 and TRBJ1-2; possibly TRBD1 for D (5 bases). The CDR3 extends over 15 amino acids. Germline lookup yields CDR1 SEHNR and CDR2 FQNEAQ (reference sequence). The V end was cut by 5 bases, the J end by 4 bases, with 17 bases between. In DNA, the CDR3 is TGTGCCAGCAGCCCTACGGGGCGGGGGGTCTATGGCTACACCTTC. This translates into CASSPTGRGVYGYTF.

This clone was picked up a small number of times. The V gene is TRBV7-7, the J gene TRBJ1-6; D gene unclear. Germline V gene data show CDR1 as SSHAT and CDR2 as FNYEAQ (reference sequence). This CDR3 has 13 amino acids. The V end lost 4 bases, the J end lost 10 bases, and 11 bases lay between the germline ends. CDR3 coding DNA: TGTGCCAGCAGCTCCTCCATCGGGTCACCCCTCCACTTT. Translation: CASSSSIGSPLHF.

The CDR3 spells CASSLPSPREAFF. CDR3 coding DNA: TGTGCCAGCAGTTTACCGTCCCCCCGTGAAGCTTTCTTT. The rearrangement joins TRBV28 to TRBJ1-1; D is unresolved. This CDR3 is built from 13 residues. Germline CDR1 is MDHEN and CDR2 is SYDVKM. V was trimmed by 2 bases and J by 7 bases, leaving 11 bases between them. Combining the CDR3 with reference TRBV28 and TRBJ1-1 gives the whole variable domain DVKVTQSSRYLVKRTGEKVFLECVQDMDHENMFWYRQDPGLGLRLIYFSYDVKMKEKGDIPEGYSVSREKKERFSLILESASTNQTSMYLCASSLPSPREAFFGQGTRLTVV.

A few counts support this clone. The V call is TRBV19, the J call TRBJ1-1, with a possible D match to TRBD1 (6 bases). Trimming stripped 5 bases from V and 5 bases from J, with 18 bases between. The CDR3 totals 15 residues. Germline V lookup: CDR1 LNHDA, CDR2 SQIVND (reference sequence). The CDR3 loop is CASSATGTMGTEAFF. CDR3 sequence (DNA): TGTGCCAGTAGTGCAACCGGGACAATGGGGACTGAAGCTTTCTTT. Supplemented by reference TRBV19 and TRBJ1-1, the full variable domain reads DGGITQSPKYLFRKEGQNVTLSCEQNLNHDAMYWYRQDPGQGLRLIYYSQIVNDFQKGDIAEGYSVSREKKESFPLTVTSAQKNPTAFYLCASSATGTMGTEAFFGQGTRLTVV.

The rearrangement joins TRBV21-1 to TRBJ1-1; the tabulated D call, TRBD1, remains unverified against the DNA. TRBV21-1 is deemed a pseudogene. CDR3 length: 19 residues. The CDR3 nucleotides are TGTGCCAGCAGCCAACGATCAGGACAGGGAGAGGAGGCGAACACTGAAGCTTTCTTT. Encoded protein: CASSQRSGQGEEANTEAFF.

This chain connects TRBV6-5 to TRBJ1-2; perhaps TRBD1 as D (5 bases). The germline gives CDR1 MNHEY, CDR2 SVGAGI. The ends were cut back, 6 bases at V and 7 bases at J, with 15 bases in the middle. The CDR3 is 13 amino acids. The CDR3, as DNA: TGTGCCAGCAGCGCACCGTGGGGGGTTGGCTACACCTTC. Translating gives CASSAPWGVGYTF.

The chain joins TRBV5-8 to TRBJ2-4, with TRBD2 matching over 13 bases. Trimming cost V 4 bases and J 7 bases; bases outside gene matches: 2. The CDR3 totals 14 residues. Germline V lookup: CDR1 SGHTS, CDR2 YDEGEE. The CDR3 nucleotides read TGTGCCAGCAGCCAGGGACTAGCGGGGAACATTCAGTACTTC. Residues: CASSQGLAGNIQYF. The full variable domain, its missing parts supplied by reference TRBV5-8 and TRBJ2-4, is EAGVTQSPTHLIKTRGQQATLRCSPISGHTSVYWYQQALGLGLQFLLWYDEGEERNRGNFPPRFSGRQFPNYSSELNVNALELEDSALYLCASSQGLAGNIQYFGAGTRLSVL.

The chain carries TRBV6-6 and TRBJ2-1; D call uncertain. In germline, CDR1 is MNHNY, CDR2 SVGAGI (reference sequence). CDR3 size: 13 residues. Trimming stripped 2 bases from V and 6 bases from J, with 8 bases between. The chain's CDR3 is CASSYPTPNEQFF. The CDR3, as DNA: TGTGCCAGCAGTTACCCAACCCCCAATGAGCAGTTCTTC.

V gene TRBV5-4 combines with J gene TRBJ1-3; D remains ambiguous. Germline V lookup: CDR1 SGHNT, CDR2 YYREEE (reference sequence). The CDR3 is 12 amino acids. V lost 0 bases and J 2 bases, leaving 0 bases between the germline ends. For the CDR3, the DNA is TGTGCCAGCAGCTTGGCTGGAAACACCATATATTTT. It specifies CASSLAGNTIYF. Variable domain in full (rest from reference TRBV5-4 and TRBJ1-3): ETGVTQSPTHLIKTRGQQVTLRCSSQSGHNTVSWYQQALGQGPQFIFQYYREEENGRGNFPPRFSGLQFPNYSSELNVNALELDDSALYLCASSLAGNTIYFGEGSWLTVV.

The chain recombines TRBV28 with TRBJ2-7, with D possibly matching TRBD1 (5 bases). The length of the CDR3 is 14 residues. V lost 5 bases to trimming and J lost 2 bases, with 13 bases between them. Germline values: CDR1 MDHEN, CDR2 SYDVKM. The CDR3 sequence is CASSRLTAPYEQYF. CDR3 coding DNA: TGTGCCAGCAGTCGGCTGACAGCCCCCTACGAGCAGTACTTC.

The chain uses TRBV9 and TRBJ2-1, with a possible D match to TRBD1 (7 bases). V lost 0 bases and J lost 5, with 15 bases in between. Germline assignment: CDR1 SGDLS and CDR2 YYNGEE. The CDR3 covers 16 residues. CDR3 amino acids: CASSVGGDSKNNEQFF. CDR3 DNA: TGTGCCAGCAGCGTAGGGGGGGACAGCAAAAACAATGAGCAGTTCTTC.

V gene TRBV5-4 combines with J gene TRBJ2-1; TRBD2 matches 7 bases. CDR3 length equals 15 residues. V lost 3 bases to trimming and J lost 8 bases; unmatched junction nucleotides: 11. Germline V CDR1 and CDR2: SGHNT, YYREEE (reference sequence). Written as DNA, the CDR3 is TGTGCCAGCAGCTCGCCCTGGGACCGGGGGGATGAGCAGTTCTTC. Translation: CASSSPWDRGDEQFF. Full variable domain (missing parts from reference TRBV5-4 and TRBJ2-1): ETGVTQSPTHLIKTRGQQVTLRCSSQSGHNTVSWYQQALGQGPQFIFQYYREEENGRGNFPPRFSGLQFPNYSSELNVNALELDDSALYLCASSSPWDRGDEQFFGPGTRLTVL.

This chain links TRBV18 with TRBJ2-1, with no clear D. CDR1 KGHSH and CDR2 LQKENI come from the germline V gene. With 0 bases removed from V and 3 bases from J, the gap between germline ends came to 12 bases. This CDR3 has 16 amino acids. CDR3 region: CASSPPWRHNYNEQFF. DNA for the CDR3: TGTGCCAGCTCACCACCGTGGCGGCATAACTACAATGAGCAGTTCTTC.

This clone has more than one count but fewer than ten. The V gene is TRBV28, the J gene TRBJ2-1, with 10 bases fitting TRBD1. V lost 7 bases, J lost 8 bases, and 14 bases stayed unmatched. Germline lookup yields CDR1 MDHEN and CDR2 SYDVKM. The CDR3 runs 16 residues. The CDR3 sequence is CASTTDRGGGLDEQFF. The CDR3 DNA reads TGTGCCAGCACCACGGACAGGGGGGGAGGTTTGGATGAGCAGTTCTTC. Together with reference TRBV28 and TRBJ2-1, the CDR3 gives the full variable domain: DVKVTQSSRYLVKRTGEKVFLECVQDMDHENMFWYRQDPGLGLRLIYFSYDVKMKEKGDIPEGYSVSREKKERFSLILESASTNQTSMYLCASTTDRGGGLDEQFFGPGTRLTVL.

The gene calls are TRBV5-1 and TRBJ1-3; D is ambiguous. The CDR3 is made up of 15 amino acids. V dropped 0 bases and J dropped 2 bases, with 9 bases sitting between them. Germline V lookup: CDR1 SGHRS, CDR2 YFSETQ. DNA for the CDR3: TGCGCCAGCAGCTTGGTTCCCCTCCCTGGAAACACCATATATTTT. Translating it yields CASSLVPLPGNTIYF.

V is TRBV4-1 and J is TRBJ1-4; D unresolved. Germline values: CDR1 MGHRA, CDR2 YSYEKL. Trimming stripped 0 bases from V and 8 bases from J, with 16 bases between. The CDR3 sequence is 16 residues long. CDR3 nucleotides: TGCGCCAGCAGCCAAGAATGGTCCACCTCATCCGAAAAACTGTTTTTT. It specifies CASSQEWSTSSEKLFF.

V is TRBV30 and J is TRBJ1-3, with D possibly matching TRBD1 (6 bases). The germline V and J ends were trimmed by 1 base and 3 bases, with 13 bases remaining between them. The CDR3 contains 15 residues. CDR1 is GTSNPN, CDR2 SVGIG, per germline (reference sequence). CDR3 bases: TGTGCCTGGAGTGGGGCCGGGACAAGTGGAAACACCATATATTTT. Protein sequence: CAWSGAGTSGNTIYF.